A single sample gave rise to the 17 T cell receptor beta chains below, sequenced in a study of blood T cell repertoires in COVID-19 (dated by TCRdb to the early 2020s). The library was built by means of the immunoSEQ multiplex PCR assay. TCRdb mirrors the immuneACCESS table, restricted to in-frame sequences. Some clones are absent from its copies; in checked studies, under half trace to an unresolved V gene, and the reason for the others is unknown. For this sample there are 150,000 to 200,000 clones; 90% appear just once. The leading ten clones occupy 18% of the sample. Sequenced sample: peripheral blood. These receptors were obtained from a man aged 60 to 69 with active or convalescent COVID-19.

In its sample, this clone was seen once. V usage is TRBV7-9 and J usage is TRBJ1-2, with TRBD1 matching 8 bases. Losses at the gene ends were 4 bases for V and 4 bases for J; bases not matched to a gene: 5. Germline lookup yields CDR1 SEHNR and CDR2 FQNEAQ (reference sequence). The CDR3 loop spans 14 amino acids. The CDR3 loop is CASSSTDRAYGYTF. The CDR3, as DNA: TGTGCCAGCAGCTCAACGGACAGGGCCTATGGCTACACCTTC.

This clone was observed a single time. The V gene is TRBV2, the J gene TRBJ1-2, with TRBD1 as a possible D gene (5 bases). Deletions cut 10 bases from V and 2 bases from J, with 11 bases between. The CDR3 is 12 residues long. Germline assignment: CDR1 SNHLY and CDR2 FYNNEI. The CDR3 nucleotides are TGTGCCACAGGAAACAGGAACTATGGCTACACCTTC. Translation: CATGNRNYGYTF.

CDR3 in amino acids: CASSIDGQYNQPQHF. The CDR3 DNA reads as TGTGCCAGTAGTATAGATGGGCAGTATAATCAGCCCCAGCATTTT. The V gene is TRBV19, the J gene TRBJ1-5; D gene ambiguous. Trimming took off 0 bases at V and 4 bases at J, with 10 bases between the two ends. The CDR3 loop spans 15 amino acids. CDR1 LNHDA and CDR2 SQIVND come from the germline V gene (reference sequence).

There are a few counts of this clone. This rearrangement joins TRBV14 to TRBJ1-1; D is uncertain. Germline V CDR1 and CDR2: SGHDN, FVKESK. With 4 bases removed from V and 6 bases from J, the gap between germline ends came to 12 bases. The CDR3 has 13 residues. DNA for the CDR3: TGTGCCAGCAGCCCCTGGCAGCGGGCTGAAGCTTTCTTT. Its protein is CASSPWQRAEAFF.

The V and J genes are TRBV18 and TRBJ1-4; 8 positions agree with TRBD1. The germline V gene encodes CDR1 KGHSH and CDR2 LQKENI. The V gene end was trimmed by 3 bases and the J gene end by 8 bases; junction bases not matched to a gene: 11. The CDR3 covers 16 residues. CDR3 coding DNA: TGTGCCAGCTCACCGGACTCAGGGGGCGGGCGAGAAAAACTGTTTTTT. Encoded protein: CASSPDSGGGREKLFF.

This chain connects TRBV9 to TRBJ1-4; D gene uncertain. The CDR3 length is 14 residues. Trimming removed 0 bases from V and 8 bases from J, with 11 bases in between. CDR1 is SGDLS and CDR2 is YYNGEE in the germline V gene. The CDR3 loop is CASSVDLRGEKLFF. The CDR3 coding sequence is TGTGCCAGCAGCGTAGATTTAAGAGGGGAAAAACTGTTTTTT.

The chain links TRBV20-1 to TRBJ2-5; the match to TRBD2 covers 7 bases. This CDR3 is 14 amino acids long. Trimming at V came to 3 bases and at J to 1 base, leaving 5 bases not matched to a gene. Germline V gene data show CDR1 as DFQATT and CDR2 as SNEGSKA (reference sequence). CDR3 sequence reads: CSASLAGAQETQYF. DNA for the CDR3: TGCAGTGCTAGTCTCGCGGGAGCCCAAGAGACCCAGTACTTC.

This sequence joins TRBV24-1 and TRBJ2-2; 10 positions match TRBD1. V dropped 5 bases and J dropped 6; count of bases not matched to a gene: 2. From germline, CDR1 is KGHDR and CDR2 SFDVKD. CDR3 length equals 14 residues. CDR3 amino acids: CATSAGQGSGELFF. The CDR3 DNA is TGTGCCACCAGTGCGGGACAGGGGTCCGGGGAGCTGTTTTTT.

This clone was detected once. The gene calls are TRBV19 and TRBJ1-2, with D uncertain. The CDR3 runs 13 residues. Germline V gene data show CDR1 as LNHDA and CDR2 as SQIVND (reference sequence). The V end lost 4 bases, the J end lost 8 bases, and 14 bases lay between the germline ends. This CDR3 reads CASSRIPQWGYTF. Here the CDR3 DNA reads TGTGCCAGTAGTAGAATACCCCAGTGGGGCTACACCTTC.

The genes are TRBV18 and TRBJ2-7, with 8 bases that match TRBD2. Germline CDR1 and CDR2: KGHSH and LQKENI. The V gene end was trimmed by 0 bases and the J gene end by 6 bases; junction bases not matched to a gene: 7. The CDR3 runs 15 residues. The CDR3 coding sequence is TGTGCCAGCTCACCACCGCCAGCGGGAGTAGGCGAGCAGTACTTC. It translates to CASSPPPAGVGEQYF.

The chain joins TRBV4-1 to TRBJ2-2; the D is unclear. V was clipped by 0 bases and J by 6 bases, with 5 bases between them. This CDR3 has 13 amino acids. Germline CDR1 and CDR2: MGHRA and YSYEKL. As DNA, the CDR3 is TGCGCCAGCAGCCAAGATTCGGCCGGGGAGCTGTTTTTT. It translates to CASSQDSAGELFF.

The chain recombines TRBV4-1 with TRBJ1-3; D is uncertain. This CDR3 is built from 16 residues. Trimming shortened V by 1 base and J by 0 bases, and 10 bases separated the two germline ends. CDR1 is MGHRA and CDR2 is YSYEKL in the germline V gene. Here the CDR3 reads CASSQGDINSGNTIYF. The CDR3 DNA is TGCGCCAGCAGCCAAGGAGACATTAACTCTGGAAACACCATATATTTT.

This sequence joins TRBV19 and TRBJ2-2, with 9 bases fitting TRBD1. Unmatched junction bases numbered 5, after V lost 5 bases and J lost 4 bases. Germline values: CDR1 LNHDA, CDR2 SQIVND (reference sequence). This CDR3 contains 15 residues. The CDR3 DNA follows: TGTGCCAGTAGTGCGGACAGGGGCGCCACCGGGGAGCTGTTTTTT. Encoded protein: CASSADRGATGELFF.

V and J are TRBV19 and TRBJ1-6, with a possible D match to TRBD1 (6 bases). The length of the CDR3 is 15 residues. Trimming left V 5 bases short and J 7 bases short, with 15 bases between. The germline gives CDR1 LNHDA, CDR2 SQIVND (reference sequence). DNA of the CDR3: TGTGCCAGTAGTCCCGGCAGGGGACTAAATTCACCCCTCCACTTT. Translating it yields CASSPGRGLNSPLHF.

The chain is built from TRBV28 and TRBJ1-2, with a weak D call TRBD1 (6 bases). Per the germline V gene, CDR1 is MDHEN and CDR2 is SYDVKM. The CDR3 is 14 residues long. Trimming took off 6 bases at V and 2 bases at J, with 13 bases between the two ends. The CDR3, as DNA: TGTGCCAGCAGGGAAGGACAGCTGAACTATGGCTACACCTTC. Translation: CASREGQLNYGYTF.

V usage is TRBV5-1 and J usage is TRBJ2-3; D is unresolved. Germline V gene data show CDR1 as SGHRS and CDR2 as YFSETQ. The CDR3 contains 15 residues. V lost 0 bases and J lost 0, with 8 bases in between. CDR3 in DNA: TGCGCCAGCAGCTTGGCCTTGGCAAGCACAGATACGCAGTATTTT. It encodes CASSLALASTDTQYF.

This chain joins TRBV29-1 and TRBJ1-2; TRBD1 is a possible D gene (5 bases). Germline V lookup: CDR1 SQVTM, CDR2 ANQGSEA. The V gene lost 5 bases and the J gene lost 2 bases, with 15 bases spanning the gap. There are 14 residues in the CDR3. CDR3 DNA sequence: TGCAGCGTTCGGGTCCTTGACAGCAACTATGGCTACACCTTC. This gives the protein CSVRVLDSNYGYTF.